The T cell receptor beta chain under discussion was sequenced for a study of shared clonotypes between healthy human individuals. Broader study findings: The naive CD4 repertoires of several donors were compared, and around 5.1% of clonotypes were shared.

The method was immunoSEQ multiplex PCR; TCRdb's version includes in-frame clones alone and lacks a portion of them. The profile shows approximately 1.4 million clones, 95% to 99% of them singletons. CDR1 is LNHDA, CDR2 SQIVND, per germline (reference sequence). V was shortened by 5 bases and J by 6 bases, with 16 bases between the two germline ends. This CDR3 region has 15 residues. Concerning this clone itself: No antigen is known for it.

Sequencing used naive CD4+ T cells sorted from blood. Subset noted: CD45RA+ positively selected. This rearrangement joins TRBV19 to TRBJ2-2; a possible D gene is TRBD2 (5 bases). This sequence originates from a man aged 25 to 40 in good health. The DNA of the CDR3 is TGTGCCAGTAGTCCCCCCGTGAGGGTTCCCGGGGAGCTGTTTTTT. Translated: CASSPPVRVPGELFF.